This T cell receptor beta chain was profiled in a study of a mutant IDH1 vaccine in newly diagnosed glioma. Study-level background: Patients had received radiotherapy, temozolomide, or both previously, most receiving both. Findings and caveats of the study: Of the patients, roughly 95% had vaccine-induced immune responses.

Sequencing was performed with immunoSEQ multiplex PCR; in TCRdb, only in-frame clones are kept and a portion is missing. The sample has about 69,000 clones; roughly 85% are singletons. Time point in this sample: baseline, week 1 (first vaccination visit). As to treatment: pre-vaccination baseline after standard-of-care therapy. This clone has just one count. Its antigen remains unidentified. This clonotype originated in a man aged 25-40 years with glioma. The sequences come from PBMCs, collected from a glioma patient treated with radiotherapy, temozolomide or both.

DNA of the CDR3: TGTGCCACCAGAAGTGGGGCTGAGACCCAGTACTTC. As protein: CATRSGAETQYF. The rearrangement joins TRBV15 to TRBJ2-5; maybe TRBD1 (5 bases). The V and J ends lost 6 bases and 5 bases respectively, with 10 bases between them. Germline lookup yields CDR1 LNHNV and CDR2 YYDKDF (reference sequence). This CDR3 spans 12 amino acids.